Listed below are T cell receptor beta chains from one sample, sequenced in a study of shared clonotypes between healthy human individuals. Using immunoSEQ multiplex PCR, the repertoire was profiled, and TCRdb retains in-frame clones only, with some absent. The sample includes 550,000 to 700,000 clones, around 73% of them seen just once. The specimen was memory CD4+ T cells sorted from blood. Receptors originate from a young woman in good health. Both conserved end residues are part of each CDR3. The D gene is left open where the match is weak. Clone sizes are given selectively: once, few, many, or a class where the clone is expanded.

CDR3aa: CASSLVATETGNEQFF
CDR3nt: TGTGCCAGCAGCTTAGTAGCTACGGAGACGGGAAATGAGCAGTTCTTC
abundance: -
v_gene: TRBV7-2
j_gene: TRBJ2-1
d_gene: -

CDR3aa: CASSVGDRVGEKLFF
CDR3nt: TGTGCCAGCAGCGTAGGGGACAGGGTTGGTGAAAAACTGTTTTTT
abundance: -
v_gene: TRBV9
j_gene: TRBJ1-4
d_gene: TRBD1

CDR3aa: CASSLLTTFQYF
CDR3nt: TGTGCCAGCAGTCTTCTGACTACCTTTCAGTACTTC
abundance: -
v_gene: TRBV28
j_gene: TRBJ2-4
d_gene: -

CDR3aa: CASSDGEVGGETQYF
CDR3nt: TGTGCCAGCAGTGACGGCGAGGTTGGTGGGGAGACCCAGTACTTC
abundance: -
v_gene: TRBV6-4
j_gene: TRBJ2-5
d_gene: -

CDR3aa: CASSPSRGALRQEAFF
CDR3nt: TGTGCCAGCAGCCCCTCTCGGGGGGCGCTTCGTCAGGAAGCTTTCTTT
abundance: -
v_gene: TRBV7-8
j_gene: TRBJ1-1
d_gene: -

CDR3aa: CSVWDNNGYTF
CDR3nt: TGCAGCGTTTGGGATAACAATGGCTACACCTTC
abundance: -
v_gene: TRBV29-1
j_gene: TRBJ1-2
d_gene: -

CDR3aa: CASSAGQGRQETQYF
CDR3nt: TGTGCCAGCTCAGCGGGACAGGGGAGACAAGAGACCCAGTACTTC
abundance: -
v_gene: TRBV18
j_gene: TRBJ2-5
d_gene: TRBD1

CDR3aa: CASSLGTEETQYF
CDR3nt: TGCGCCAGCAGCTTGGGTACGGAAGAGACCCAGTACTTC
abundance: -
v_gene: TRBV5-1
j_gene: TRBJ2-5
d_gene: -

CDR3aa: CASSFLHGQSAYGYTF
CDR3nt: TGTGCCAGCAGTTTCCTCCACGGACAGAGCGCCTATGGCTACACCTTC
abundance: -
v_gene: TRBV28
j_gene: TRBJ1-2
d_gene: -

CDR3aa: CASSLGAGGRYEQFF
CDR3nt: TGCGCCAGCAGCTTGGGGGCGGGAGGGCGGTATGAGCAGTTCTTC
abundance: few
v_gene: TRBV5-1
j_gene: TRBJ2-1
d_gene: TRBD2

CDR3aa: CASSSGTSGRYNEQFF
CDR3nt: TGCGCCAGCAGTTCGGGGACTAGCGGGAGGTACAATGAGCAGTTCTTC
abundance: -
v_gene: TRBV10-1
j_gene: TRBJ2-1
d_gene: TRBD2

CDR3aa: CASSFSQPQHF
CDR3nt: TGTGCCAGCAGTTTTAGTCAGCCCCAGCATTTT
abundance: -
v_gene: TRBV28
j_gene: TRBJ1-5
d_gene: -